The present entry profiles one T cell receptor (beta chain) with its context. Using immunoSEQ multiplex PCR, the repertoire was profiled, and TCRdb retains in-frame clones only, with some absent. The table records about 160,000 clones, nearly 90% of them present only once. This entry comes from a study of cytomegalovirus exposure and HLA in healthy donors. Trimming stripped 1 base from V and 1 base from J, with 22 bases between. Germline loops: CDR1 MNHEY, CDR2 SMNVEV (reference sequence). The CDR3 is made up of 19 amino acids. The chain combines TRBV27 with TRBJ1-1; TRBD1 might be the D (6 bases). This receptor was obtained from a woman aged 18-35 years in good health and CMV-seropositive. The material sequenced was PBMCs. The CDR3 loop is CASSLFFGGGRGRNTEAFF. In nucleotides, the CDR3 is TGTGCCAGCAGTTTATTCTTCGGCGGGGGGCGCGGTAGGAACACTGAAGCTTTCTTT.